The clone carrying this T cell receptor beta chain was observed a few times. No antigen is known for it. This specimen comes from a study of cytomegalovirus exposure and HLA in healthy donors. General observations from the study: Reports credit the classifier with highly specific, highly sensitive diagnosis of cytomegalovirus status.

Using immunoSEQ multiplex PCR, the repertoire was profiled, and TCRdb retains in-frame clones only, with some absent. The sample lists about 130,000 clones; more than 80% were seen once. Sequencing was carried out using PBMCs. The clonotype originates from a woman in her twenties or thirties in good health and CMV-seropositive.

The CDR3 region is CASSLPQHGNIQYF. The DNA for the CDR3 is TGCGCCAGCAGCCTGCCCCAGCACGGGAACATTCAGTACTTC. The V and J genes are TRBV4-1 and TRBJ2-4; D gene uncertain. The CDR3 extends over 14 amino acids. V was trimmed by 4 bases and J by 7 bases, leaving 14 bases between them. CDR1 is MGHRA and CDR2 is YSYEKL in the germline V gene.